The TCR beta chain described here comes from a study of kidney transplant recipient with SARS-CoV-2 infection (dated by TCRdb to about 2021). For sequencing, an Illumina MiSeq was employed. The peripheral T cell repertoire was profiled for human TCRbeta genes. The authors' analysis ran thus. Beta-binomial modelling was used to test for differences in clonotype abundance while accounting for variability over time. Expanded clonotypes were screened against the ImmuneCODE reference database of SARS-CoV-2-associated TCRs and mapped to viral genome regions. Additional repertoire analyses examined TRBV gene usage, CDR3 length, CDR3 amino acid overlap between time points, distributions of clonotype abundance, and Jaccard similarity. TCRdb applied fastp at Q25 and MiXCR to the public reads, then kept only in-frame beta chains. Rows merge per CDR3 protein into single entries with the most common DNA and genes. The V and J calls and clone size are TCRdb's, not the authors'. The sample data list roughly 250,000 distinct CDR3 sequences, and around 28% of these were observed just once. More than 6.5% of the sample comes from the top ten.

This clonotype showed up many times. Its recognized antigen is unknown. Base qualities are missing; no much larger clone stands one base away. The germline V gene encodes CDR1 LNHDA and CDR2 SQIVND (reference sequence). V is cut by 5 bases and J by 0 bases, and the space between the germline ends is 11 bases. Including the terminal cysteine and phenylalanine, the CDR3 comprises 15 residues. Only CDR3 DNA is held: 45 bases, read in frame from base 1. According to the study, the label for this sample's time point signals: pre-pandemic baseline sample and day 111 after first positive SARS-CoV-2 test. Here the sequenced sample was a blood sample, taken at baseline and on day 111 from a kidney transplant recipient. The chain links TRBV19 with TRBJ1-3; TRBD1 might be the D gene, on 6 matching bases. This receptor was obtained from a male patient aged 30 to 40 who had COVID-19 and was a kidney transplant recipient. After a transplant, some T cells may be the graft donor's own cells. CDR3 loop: CASSLDSVSGNTIYF. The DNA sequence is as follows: TGTGCCAGTAGTTTGGACAGTGTCTCTGGAAACACCATATATTTT.